The source of this TCR beta chain is a study of blood T cells in healthy people across ages. Points from the study as a whole: Naive T cell percentage showed a strong correlation with TCR beta diversity.

This clonotype was observed a handful of times. Its antigen is currently unknown. This CDR3 is 17 amino acids long. Germline lookup yields CDR1 SGDLS and CDR2 YYNGEE. With 2 bases clipped from V and 8 bases from J, the junction kept 15 bases outside the gene matches. With a J-beta primer mix and a sample-barcoded 5' primer, a second PCR ran about 7 to 12 cycles. TCRdb fed the 5' RACE reads into MiXCR, producing one record per CDR3 protein. The data contain roughly 1.9 million distinct CDR3 sequences, roughly 43% of them seen just once; the ten biggest clones take up 20% to 25%. What was sequenced was blood. The gene calls are TRBV9 and TRBJ2-1; 8 nucleotides agree with TRBD2. The source of this sequence is a human donor in good health. The CDR3 here is CASSVATGTRNQDEQFF. The CDR3, as DNA: TGTGCCAGCAGCGTGGCGACCGGGACTAGAAACCAGGATGAGCAGTTCTTC.